This T cell receptor beta chain was captured in a study of PD-1 blockade in mismatch repair-deficient tumors. Germline V gene sequence: CDR1 WSHSY, CDR2 SAAADI. The V end was cut by 0 bases, the J end by 2 bases, with 2 bases between. This CDR3 is 14 amino acids long. Data came from immunoSEQ multiplex PCR; TCRdb stores just in-frame clones and leaves some out. The table includes nearly 25,000 clones, about 83% detected once. The TCR-sequenced patients were a few responders to pembrolizumab. Sample: peripheral blood, taken 12 weeks after starting pembrolizumab. The sequence came from an adult with mismatch repair-deficient cancer. The rearrangement joins TRBV10-2 to TRBJ2-6; D call uncertain. The CDR3 sequence: CASSESTGANVLTF. For the CDR3, the DNA is TGCGCCAGCAGTGAGTCGACTGGGGCCAACGTCCTGACTTTC.